This TCR beta chain originates from a study of Ad26.COV2.S vaccination and SARS-CoV-2 variants (dated by TCRdb to the early 2020s). Context from the whole study: Donors in the vaccine arm were drawn from COV1001, a multicentre, randomized, double-blind, placebo-controlled phase I-IIa trial testing Ad26.COV2.S in healthy adults. Ad26.COV2.S was given intramuscularly at 5x10^10 or 1x10^11 viral particles, as a single shot or as two shots 56 days apart. The TCR-sequenced set comprised approximately 30 samples: some 20 Ad26.COV2.S vaccine recipients, 5 placebo recipients and 8 SARS-CoV-2 convalescent individuals. TCRbeta repertoire sequencing was used to assess the specificity and breadth of SARS-CoV-2-reactive T cell receptors after Ad26.COV2.S vaccination. Trial participants were randomized into five groups of five: low-dose or high-dose Ad26.COV2.S given once or twice, or placebo on both occasions. Blinding of investigators to trial group allocation was maintained during experiments and outcome assessment.

Results and caveats for the whole study, not just this receptor: Vaccine and placebo recipients had comparable non-spike TCR breadth, which fits with the vaccine containing only spike. Ad26.COV2.S recipients had higher spike-specific TCR breadth than placebo recipients (P = 0.0014). According to the authors, total T cell responses may have been underestimated by the TCR breadth and depth analyses. The study was not powered for comparison of responses between vaccine doses or regimens. After vaccination, substantial breadth of spike-specific CD8+ and CD4+ T cell responses was reported.

The germline V gene gives CDR1 as LGHNA and CDR2 as YSLEER. Measured from the cysteine to the phenylalanine, the CDR3 is 21 residues long. The sequence is cut down to CDR3 DNA, 63 bases in frame from base 1. V is cut back by 2 bases and J by 4 bases, with 25 bases in the junction unmatched. On this clone itself: The antigen it binds to is not known. No qualities accompany the bases; no much larger clone lies one base away.

The immunoSEQ Assay was the method used to sequence TCRbeta CDR3 regions. After extraction, genomic DNA underwent amplification by bias-controlled multiplex PCR, followed by high-throughput sequencing. The paper's data handling went like this. To quantify the absolute abundance of every unique TCRbeta CDR3 region, sequences were collapsed and filtered. T cell fraction was estimated by normalizing TCRbeta template counts to usable DNA, which was measured by amplifying reference genes present in all nucleated cells. Repertoire TCRs were annotated as SARS-CoV-2-specific when V gene, CDR3 amino acid sequence and J gene were exactly matched to a known reactive TCR set. MIRA supplied the reference SARS-CoV-2 TCR set, which was filtered for enrichment in COVID-19-positive ImmuneCODE repertoires so that public or cross-reactive TCRs were removed. Based on the MIRA antigens, annotated TCRs were further analysed at the level of specific ORF or position within ORF. Depth was the summed frequency of annotated unique rearrangements, while breadth was defined as annotated unique rearrangements over total unique productive rearrangements. Two-sided Wilcoxon rank-sum tests were applied when comparing TCR breadth between groups. What TCRdb holds here is the immuneACCESS table cut down to in-frame rearrangements. Part of the clones is not present; checked against another copy, under half of the missing clones reflect an unresolved V gene, and the others are unexplained. The DNA gave D and trimming, while V, J and clone size come from that table. The sample table holds roughly 350,000 clones, of which approximately 86% were seen once. The ten top clones hold around 11% of the sample.

The intended sense of this specimen's treatment or condition label: some 20 received Ad26.COV2.S at low or high dose, single or two shots; about 5 received placebo; per-sample allocation not given. For vaccine and placebo recipients, the sequenced repertoires came from samples collected on day 63 after the first injection. Between 29 July and 7 August 2020, Cohort 1b enrolled about 27 adults aged 18-55 years at one site in Boston, USA. Ad26.COV2.S was a replication-incompetent adenovirus type 26 vector expressing a prefusion-stabilized SARS-CoV-2 spike protein from the original Wuhan strain. The TCR sequence derives from a person between 18 and 59 years old who received the Ad26.COV2.S COVID-19 vaccine or a placebo. Specimen: peripheral blood, collected in a trial of Ad26.COV2.S vaccine versus placebo. The rearrangement combines TRBV4-3 with TRBJ2-7; 8 central bases correspond to TRBD1. The DNA sequence reads TGCGCCAGCAGCCAACCGGATTGGGACAGGCTTCACCTCCCTTCTGGGTACGAGCAGTACTTC. The encoded protein is CASSQPDWDRLHLPSGYEQYF.